These 5 T cell receptor beta chains were sequenced from one sample in a study of PD-L1 blockade in urothelial cancer. The repertoire was sequenced with immunoSEQ multiplex PCR; TCRdb's copy has only in-frame clones and lacks some. The sample holds approximately 110,000 clones; approximately 85% are singletons and the top ten take more than 2%. Sequenced here: PBMCs, sampled around atezolizumab (anti-PD-L1) treatment. Every receptor here comes from a man aged 45-60 years with urothelial cancer.

The V call is TRBV6-6, the J call TRBJ2-7, with a possible D match to TRBD2 (8 bases). Per the germline V gene, CDR1 is MNHNY and CDR2 is SVGAGI (reference sequence). V shed 5 bases and J shed 0 bases, with 17 bases lying between them. The CDR3 runs 16 residues. The CDR3 sequence: CASSQQGTRGSYEQYF. In DNA, the CDR3 is TGTGCCAGCAGTCAACAGGGGACTAGGGGCTCCTACGAGCAGTACTTC.

This sequence joins TRBV10-1 and TRBJ2-1; TRBD1 aligns across 7 bases. With V trimmed by 5 bases and J by 7 bases, 2 bases remained unmatched. The CDR3 has 12 residues. Germline assignment: CDR1 WNHNN and CDR2 SYGVQD (reference sequence). CDR3 residues: CASSSQGNEQFF. The CDR3 DNA is TGCGCCAGCAGTTCACAGGGGAATGAGCAGTTCTTC.

The chain couples TRBV4-2 to TRBJ1-4; D might be TRBD1 (6 bases). Germline assignment: CDR1 LGHNA and CDR2 YNFKEQ. V was cut by 1 base and J by 8 bases, with 17 bases left in between. This CDR3 spans 16 amino acids. The CDR3 nucleotides are TGTGCCAGCAGCCAAGGGACAGCCGCACAGGAGGAAAAACTGTTTTTT. Its protein is CASSQGTAAQEEKLFF.

The chain employs TRBV29-1 and TRBJ2-7; TRBD2 is a possible D gene (6 bases). Looked up from germline, CDR1 is SQVTM and CDR2 is ANQGSEA. This CDR3 region has 13 residues. Trimming stripped 0 bases from V and 4 bases from J, with 10 bases between. CDR3 protein: CSVEEGGRYEQYF. CDR3 nucleotides: TGCAGCGTTGAAGAGGGGGGACGATACGAGCAGTACTTC.

This chain links TRBV9 with TRBJ2-2; 10 positions match TRBD1. CDR1 SGDLS and CDR2 YYNGEE come from the germline V gene. V lost 7 bases to trimming and J lost 5 bases; unmatched junction nucleotides: 2. This CDR3 is 13 amino acids long. CDR3 sequence reads: CASDRGRTGELFF. The CDR3 nucleotides read TGTGCCAGCGACAGGGGGCGGACCGGGGAGCTGTTTTTT.